The following is a TCR beta chain sequence with its context. Replicate PCRs for sorted subsets used 200 ng DNA; this equaled tens of thousands of T cell genomes. The assay was immunoSEQ multiplex PCR, and TCRdb's table has in-frame clones only and misses some. The sample holds around 2,100,000 clones, around 96% seen once. The record originates from a study of shared clonotypes between healthy human individuals. Naive CD8 isolation took CD45RO-negative cells positively selected for CCR7 and excluded terminally differentiated effector memory CD45RA+ cells. Nashville, Tennessee was home to all donors, each a Caucasian adult. Sequenced material: naive CD8+ T cells sorted from blood. The source is a man aged 18-30 years in good health.

CDR3 sequence reads: CASSLSVNEAFF. DNA for the CDR3: TGTGCCAGCAGCCTCAGTGTTAATGAAGCTTTCTTT. The rearrangement joins TRBV13 to TRBJ1-1; D is unresolved. Germline lookup yields CDR1 PRHDT and CDR2 FYEKMQ (reference sequence). This CDR3 is built from 12 residues. The V gene lost 5 bases and the J gene lost 7 bases, with 11 bases spanning the gap.